This T cell receptor beta chain derives from a study of T-cell memory formation after mild COVID-19. Sample barcodes and UMIs were carried by the TCR alpha and TCR beta cDNA libraries that 5'RACE generated with constant-segment primers. Using its own MiXCR run on the 5' RACE reads, TCRdb lists one record per CDR3 protein. Altogether under 400,000 distinct CDR3 sequences are present, approximately 21% being singletons, with the ten largest covering about 12%. The receptor comes from an adult woman who had mild COVID-19 (a few samples of this study predate the infection). Cell type and time point are not known. Sequenced input: PBMCs or a T cell subset sorted from them (not recorded which).

CDR3 amino acids: CASSLGTRNGYTF. The CDR3 bases are TGTGCCAGCAGTTTAGGGACACGGAATGGCTACACCTTC. The rearrangement uses TRBV12-3 or TRBV12-4 and TRBJ1-2; D is perhaps TRBD1 (5 bases). With 1 base removed from V and 6 bases from J, the gap between germline ends came to 9 bases. The length of the CDR3 is 13 residues.